This T cell receptor (beta chain) was sequenced during a study of patients and donors after allogeneic stem cell transplantation. Unmatched junction bases numbered 8, after V lost 4 bases and J lost 9 bases. Germline V gives CDR1 LGHNA, CDR2 YSLEER. The CDR3 is made up of 14 amino acids. TCRdb ran MiXCR on the RT-PCR reads and lists one entry per CDR3 protein. Of some 92,000 distinct CDR3 sequences listed, under 50% are singletons. The sequencing input was blood, either unsorted or a sorted T cell fraction (not recorded which). This receptor was obtained from a human donor who was either an allogeneic HSCT recipient or a stem cell or donor lymphocyte infusion donor (not recorded which). It is not recorded whose cells these are; they may come from a transplant donor. The chain employs TRBV4-3 and TRBJ2-2; the match to TRBD2 covers 7 bases. The CDR3 DNA sequence: TGCGCCAGCAGCCGGCTCCGGGGGGACTGGGAGCTGTTTTTT. As protein: CASSRLRGDWELFF.